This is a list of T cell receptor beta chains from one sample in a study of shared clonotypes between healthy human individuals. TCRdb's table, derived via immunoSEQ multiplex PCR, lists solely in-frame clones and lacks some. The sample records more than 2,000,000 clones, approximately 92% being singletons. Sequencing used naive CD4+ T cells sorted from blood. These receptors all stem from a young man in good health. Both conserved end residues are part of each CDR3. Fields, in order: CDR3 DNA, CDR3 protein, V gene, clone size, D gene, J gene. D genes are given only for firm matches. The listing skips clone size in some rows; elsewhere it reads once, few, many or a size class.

DNA: TGCGCCAGCAGGGAGGTAACTAATGAAAAACTGTTTTTT
CDR3: CASREVTNEKLFF
V: TRBV5-1
size: -
D: -
J: TRBJ1-4

DNA: TGTGCCAGTAGTATAGAGGGAGATACGCAGTATTTT
CDR3: CASSIEGDTQYF
V: TRBV19
size: -
D: -
J: TRBJ2-3

DNA: TGCGCCAGCTCCCTGGGAGTACAGGGGGATGGTTCACCCCTCCACTTT
CDR3: CASSLGVQGDGSPLHF
V: TRBV5-1
size: -
D: TRBD1
J: TRBJ1-6

DNA: TGTGCCAGCAGCCCTTCAACTAGCGGGGGTAGCAATGAGCAGTTCTTC
CDR3: CASSPSTSGGSNEQFF
V: TRBV11-1
size: once
D: TRBD2
J: TRBJ2-1

DNA: TGTGCCCCTGGGCGGGTGGAGATAAACACTGAAGCTTTCTTT
CDR3: CAPGRVEINTEAFF
V: TRBV6-4
size: -
D: -
J: TRBJ1-1

DNA: TGTGCCAGCAGCTTGGCCAAAGGGGGGACCCAGTACTTC
CDR3: CASSLAKGGTQYF
V: TRBV5-7
size: -
D: -
J: TRBJ2-5

DNA: TGTGCCAGCAGCGTAGACGTCAGGGGCCAAGAGACCCAGTACTTC
CDR3: CASSVDVRGQETQYF
V: TRBV9
size: -
D: -
J: TRBJ2-5

DNA: TGTGCCATCAGTGAGTCGCTCATCGGGGAGCTGTTTTTT
CDR3: CAISESLIGELFF
V: TRBV10-3
size: -
D: -
J: TRBJ2-2

DNA: TGCGCCAGCAGCTTCGGACAGGGGGTAAATCAGCCCCAGCATTTT
CDR3: CASSFGQGVNQPQHF
V: TRBV5-1
size: -
D: TRBD1
J: TRBJ1-5

DNA: TGCGCCAGCAGTGAGGGACAGGGAAACACCGGGGAGCTGTTTTTT
CDR3: CASSEGQGNTGELFF
V: TRBV4-3
size: -
D: TRBD1
J: TRBJ2-2

DNA: TGTGCCTGGAGTCCCGACCCTTACTACGAGCAGTACTTC
CDR3: CAWSPDPYYEQYF
V: TRBV30
size: -
D: -
J: TRBJ2-7

DNA: TGTGCCATCAGTGAAGGGACAGGGGATGAAAAACTGTTTTTT
CDR3: CAISEGTGDEKLFF
V: TRBV10-3
size: -
D: TRBD1
J: TRBJ1-4

DNA: TGTGCCAGCAGTGTAACCGGGACAGGTTCTTCACCCCTCCACTTT
CDR3: CASSVTGTGSSPLHF
V: TRBV6-1
size: few
D: TRBD1
J: TRBJ1-6

DNA: TGCGCCAGCAGCCTGAAGTGGGAGTGCTGCGAGCAGTACTTC
CDR3: CASSLKWECCEQYF
V: TRBV4-3
size: -
D: -
J: TRBJ2-7

DNA: TGCAGTGCTCCGCGCCTAAATGAGCAGTTCTTC
CDR3: CSAPRLNEQFF
V: TRBV20-1
size: -
D: -
J: TRBJ2-1

DNA: TGTGCCTGGAGTCCACCTCCCGGACAGGGGAGGGATGAGCAGTTCTTC
CDR3: CAWSPPPGQGRDEQFF
V: TRBV30
size: -
D: TRBD1
J: TRBJ2-1

DNA: TGTGCCAGCAGTTATTGGTCGAACACCGGGGAGCTGTTTTTT
CDR3: CASSYWSNTGELFF
V: TRBV27
size: few
D: -
J: TRBJ2-2

DNA: TGTGCCAGTAGTGCCGGCAGGATCAATGAAAAACTGTTTTTT
CDR3: CASSAGRINEKLFF
V: TRBV19
size: -
D: -
J: TRBJ1-4

DNA: TGTGCCAGCAGCACCCGACAGTTAAGCGGGAGTCGCGCCTACGAGCAGTACTTC
CDR3: CASSTRQLSGSRAYEQYF
V: TRBV7-2
size: -
D: TRBD2
J: TRBJ2-7

DNA: TGTGCCAGCAGCTCTAACGGCAGGGACACTGAAGCTTTCTTT
CDR3: CASSSNGRDTEAFF
V: TRBV7-9
size: -
D: -
J: TRBJ1-1

DNA: TGTGCCAGCAATAGGGGACTCCTGTCACTCTCCTACGAGCAGTACTTC
CDR3: CASNRGLLSLSYEQYF
V: TRBV2
size: -
D: -
J: TRBJ2-7

DNA: TGTGCCAGCTCACGGACTAGCGGGAGGGAATACGAGCAGTACTTC
CDR3: CASSRTSGREYEQYF
V: TRBV18
size: -
D: TRBD2
J: TRBJ2-7

DNA: TGTGCCAGCAGCTCAGGACTAGCGGGAGTACACGAGCAGTACTTC
CDR3: CASSSGLAGVHEQYF
V: TRBV11-3
size: -
D: TRBD2
J: TRBJ2-7

DNA: TGTGCCAGCAGCTTACCGGGACAGGGAAGCGAAGCTTTCTTT
CDR3: CASSLPGQGSEAFF
V: TRBV7-9
size: few
D: TRBD1
J: TRBJ1-1

DNA: TGTGCCAGCAGCAAACAGAGCCGGGACAGGGGGTTTGAAAAACTGTTTTTT
CDR3: CASSKQSRDRGFEKLFF
V: TRBV21-1
size: -
D: -
J: TRBJ1-4

DNA: TGCGCCAGCAGCCCCCACCTCTTCAGGGTGGGCACAGATACGCAGTATTTT
CDR3: CASSPHLFRVGTDTQYF
V: TRBV4-1
size: -
D: -
J: TRBJ2-3

DNA: TGTGCCAGCAGTCCTTCCGGGACAGGGGGCTCCGAGCAGTACTTC
CDR3: CASSPSGTGGSEQYF
V: TRBV28
size: -
D: TRBD1
J: TRBJ2-7

DNA: TGTGCCAGTAGTATAGTACTTGGGACAGGGAATGAAAAACTGTTTTTT
CDR3: CASSIVLGTGNEKLFF
V: TRBV19
size: -
D: TRBD1
J: TRBJ1-4

DNA: TGTGCCAGCAGCTTTAGCGGGAGGGCCGAGGAGACCCAGTACTTC
CDR3: CASSFSGRAEETQYF
V: TRBV7-2
size: -
D: TRBD2
J: TRBJ2-5

DNA: TGCGCCAGCAGCTTGCTGGCCATGCCGGATACGCAGTATTTT
CDR3: CASSLLAMPDTQYF
V: TRBV5-1
size: once
D: -
J: TRBJ2-3

DNA: TGTGCCAGCAGTTACGGGACTAGCGGAACCTACGAGCAGTACTTC
CDR3: CASSYGTSGTYEQYF
V: TRBV6-5
size: few
D: TRBD2
J: TRBJ2-7

DNA: TGTGCCAGCAGCTTAATGGGGCAGGGGACCTACGAGCAGTACTTC
CDR3: CASSLMGQGTYEQYF
V: TRBV7-2
size: once
D: -
J: TRBJ2-7

DNA: TGTGCCAGCTCACCCCGACAGGGTACTTCTAATGAAAAACTGTTTTTT
CDR3: CASSPRQGTSNEKLFF
V: TRBV18
size: -
D: TRBD1
J: TRBJ1-4

DNA: TGTGCCAGCGGCCGCGGGAATAGCGGGGAGCTGTTTTTT
CDR3: CASGRGNSGELFF
V: TRBV11-2
size: -
D: -
J: TRBJ2-2

DNA: TGTGCCAGCAGCCCCACCGAGGGCGGCACCTACGAGCAGTACTTC
CDR3: CASSPTEGGTYEQYF
V: TRBV7-8
size: -
D: -
J: TRBJ2-7

DNA: TGTGCCAGCAGCTTGAGGGGTTTCGGGCCCGGCAACATTCAGTACTTC
CDR3: CASSLRGFGPGNIQYF
V: TRBV5-6
size: -
D: -
J: TRBJ2-4

DNA: TGTGCCAGCAGATCTGGGGGATTCGGGTCCGGGGAGCTGTTTTTT
CDR3: CASRSGGFGSGELFF
V: TRBV7-6
size: -
D: -
J: TRBJ2-2

DNA: TGTGCCAGCAGCCTCGGGGGTTCCGGGGAGCTGTTTTTT
CDR3: CASSLGGSGELFF
V: TRBV2
size: -
D: -
J: TRBJ2-2

DNA: TGTGCCTGGAGTGTCCGGACAGGGTCGGGCTACACCTTC
CDR3: CAWSVRTGSGYTF
V: TRBV30
size: -
D: TRBD1
J: TRBJ1-2

DNA: TGCAGTGCTACCGGGGGAAACACCATATATTTT
CDR3: CSATGGNTIYF
V: TRBV20-1
size: -
D: -
J: TRBJ1-3

DNA: TGCGCCAGCAGCCGGACTGATAGCAATCAGCCCCAGCATTTT
CDR3: CASSRTDSNQPQHF
V: TRBV4-3
size: -
D: -
J: TRBJ1-5

DNA: TGTGCCAGCAGCCAAGGGGGCGGGAGAGGCTTGGCGAACACCGGGGAGCTGTTTTTT
CDR3: CASSQGGGRGLANTGELFF
V: TRBV4-2
size: -
D: TRBD2
J: TRBJ2-2

DNA: TGTGCCAGCAGCGTTACCGACAGGGAACGCTCACCCCTCCACTTT
CDR3: CASSVTDRERSPLHF
V: TRBV9
size: -
D: TRBD1
J: TRBJ1-6

DNA: TGTGCCATCAGTGATTACGTTTCTCGGGGGGATAATGAAAAACTGTTTTTT
CDR3: CAISDYVSRGDNEKLFF
V: TRBV10-3
size: -
D: -
J: TRBJ1-4

DNA: TGTGCCAGCAGCCAGAAAGCGGGGTCCTACAATGAGCAGTTCTTC
CDR3: CASSQKAGSYNEQFF
V: TRBV6-6
size: -
D: TRBD2
J: TRBJ2-1

DNA: TGCGCCAGCAGTGCAGGGACAGGTAATCAGCCCCAGCATTTT
CDR3: CASSAGTGNQPQHF
V: TRBV10-1
size: -
D: TRBD1
J: TRBJ1-5

DNA: TGTGCCACAGCGCTACCGGGACAGGGTCTCGAGCAGTACTTC
CDR3: CATALPGQGLEQYF
V: TRBV2
size: -
D: TRBD1
J: TRBJ2-7

DNA: TGTGCCAGCAGTCTTACAGGGGGCGGAAACACCATATATTTT
CDR3: CASSLTGGGNTIYF
V: TRBV7-2
size: -
D: TRBD1
J: TRBJ1-3

DNA: TGTGCTAGCAGTTCCCGACTAGGCCAAGAGACCCAGTACTTC
CDR3: CASSSRLGQETQYF
V: TRBV7-7
size: -
D: -
J: TRBJ2-5

DNA: TGTGCCAGCTCACCAACGGTGAACACTGAAGCTTTCTTT
CDR3: CASSPTVNTEAFF
V: TRBV18
size: -
D: -
J: TRBJ1-1

DNA: TGTGCCAGCTCACCAGAGGCCCAGGGAAATGAGCAGTTCTTC
CDR3: CASSPEAQGNEQFF
V: TRBV18
size: -
D: -
J: TRBJ2-1

DNA: TGTGCCAGAAGCTTAGGGATATACCGTGAAGCTTTCTTT
CDR3: CARSLGIYREAFF
V: TRBV7-5
size: -
D: -
J: TRBJ1-1

DNA: TGTGCCAGCAGCCGCAGAGGAGGCCCAAATAGCTCCTATAATTCACCCCTCCACTTT
CDR3: CASSRRGGPNSSYNSPLHF
V: TRBV11-2
size: -
D: -
J: TRBJ1-6

DNA: TGTGCCAGCAGCTTGGAGAGGGGTCGCTCTGGAAACACCATATATTTT
CDR3: CASSLERGRSGNTIYF
V: TRBV5-4
size: -
D: -
J: TRBJ1-3

DNA: TGTGCCAGTACCAAAACCGGGGTAGGAGAAAAACTGTTTTTT
CDR3: CASTKTGVGEKLFF
V: TRBV19
size: -
D: -
J: TRBJ1-4